These T cell receptor beta chains were read from a single sample in a study of T cell repertoires in cytomegalovirus infection. TCRdb ran MiXCR on the reads and lists one entry per CDR3 protein. The repertoire holds 300,000 to 400,000 distinct CDR3 sequences, with approximately 9.5% as singletons. The specimen sequenced was PBMCs. These receptors came from a human donor in good health (CMV status not recorded). Some clones in this sample may be carry-over from other donors' samples. Both conserved end residues are part of each CDR3. D genes are given only for firm matches. Clone size, where shown, is once, few, many, or a class for clones that have expanded.

D gene: TRBD1
J gene: TRBJ2-3
clone size: many
V gene: TRBV4-2
CDR3 protein: CASSQDIDRVVRDTQYF
CDR3 DNA: TGTGCCAGCAGCCAGGATATCGACAGGGTGGTGAGAGATACGCAGTATTTT

D gene: TRBD1
J gene: TRBJ1-1
clone size: many
V gene: TRBV7-2
CDR3 protein: CASSAYRGLLTEAFF
CDR3 DNA: TGTGCCAGCAGCGCCTACAGGGGGTTACTCACTGAAGCTTTCTTT

D gene: -
J gene: TRBJ2-2
clone size: few
V gene: TRBV20-1
CDR3 protein: CSARSGELFF
CDR3 DNA: TGCAGTGCTAGGAGTGGGGAGCTGTTTTTT

D gene: TRBD1
J gene: TRBJ2-7
clone size: few
V gene: TRBV10-3
CDR3 protein: CAISELGQGYEQYF
CDR3 DNA: TGTGCCATCAGTGAGTTAGGACAGGGATACGAGCAGTACTTC

D gene: -
J gene: TRBJ2-4
clone size: -
V gene: TRBV7-2
CDR3 protein: CASSLRKMTNIQYF
CDR3 DNA: TGTGCCAGCAGCTTGAGAAAGATGACGAACATTCAGTACTTC

D gene: -
J gene: TRBJ2-1
clone size: few
V gene: TRBV7-2
CDR3 protein: CASIPWGRSGNNEQFF
CDR3 DNA: TGTGCCAGCATCCCCTGGGGTCGTAGCGGAAACAATGAGCAGTTCTTC

D gene: -
J gene: TRBJ2-1
clone size: few
V gene: TRBV6-5
CDR3 protein: CASSIGRPAYNEQFF
CDR3 DNA: TGTGCCAGCAGCATCGGGCGACCCGCTTACAATGAGCAGTTCTTC

D gene: TRBD2
J gene: TRBJ2-1
clone size: many
V gene: TRBV24-1
CDR3 protein: CATSDPTSGYNEQFF
CDR3 DNA: TGTGCCACCAGTGACCCGACTAGCGGCTACAATGAGCAGTTCTTC

D gene: TRBD2
J gene: TRBJ2-5
clone size: few
V gene: TRBV19
CDR3 protein: CASKGSVAGERETQYF
CDR3 DNA: TGTGCCAGTAAGGGCTCGGTAGCGGGAGAACGAGAGACCCAGTACTTC

D gene: -
J gene: TRBJ2-1
clone size: few
V gene: TRBV6-2/TRBV6-3
CDR3 protein: CASRPTGTHDEQFF
CDR3 DNA: TGTGCCAGCAGACCCACAGGGACTCACGATGAGCAGTTCTTC

D gene: TRBD1
J gene: TRBJ2-7
clone size: many
V gene: TRBV12-3/TRBV12-4
CDR3 protein: CASSFAQGDYEQYF
CDR3 DNA: TGTGCCAGCAGTTTCGCGCAGGGGGATTACGAGCAGTACTTC

D gene: TRBD2
J gene: TRBJ2-4
clone size: many
V gene: TRBV7-2
CDR3 protein: CASSFSGRGDIQYF
CDR3 DNA: TGTGCCAGCAGCTTCTCCGGGAGGGGAGACATTCAGTACTTC

D gene: -
J gene: TRBJ1-3
clone size: -
V gene: TRBV11-2
CDR3 protein: CANSSLRTGTGNTIYF
CDR3 DNA: TGTGCCAACAGCTCCCTCCGGACGGGGACTGGAAACACCATATATTTT